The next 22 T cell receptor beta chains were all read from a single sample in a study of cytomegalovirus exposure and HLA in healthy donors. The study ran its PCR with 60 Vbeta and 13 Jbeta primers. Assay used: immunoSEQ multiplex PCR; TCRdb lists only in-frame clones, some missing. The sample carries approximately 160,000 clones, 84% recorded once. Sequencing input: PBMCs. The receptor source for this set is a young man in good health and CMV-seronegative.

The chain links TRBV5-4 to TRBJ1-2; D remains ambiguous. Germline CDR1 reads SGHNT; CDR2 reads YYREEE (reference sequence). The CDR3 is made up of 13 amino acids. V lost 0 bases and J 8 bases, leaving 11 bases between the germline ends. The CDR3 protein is CASSLVSGGGYTF. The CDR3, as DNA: TGTGCCAGCAGCTTGGTCTCCGGCGGAGGCTACACCTTC.

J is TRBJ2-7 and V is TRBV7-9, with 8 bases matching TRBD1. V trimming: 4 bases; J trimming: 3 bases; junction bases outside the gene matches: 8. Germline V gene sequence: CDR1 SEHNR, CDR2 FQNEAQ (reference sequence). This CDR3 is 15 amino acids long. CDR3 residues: CASSSTDREVYEQYF. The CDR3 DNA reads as TGTGCCAGCAGCTCGACGGACAGGGAGGTCTACGAGCAGTACTTC.

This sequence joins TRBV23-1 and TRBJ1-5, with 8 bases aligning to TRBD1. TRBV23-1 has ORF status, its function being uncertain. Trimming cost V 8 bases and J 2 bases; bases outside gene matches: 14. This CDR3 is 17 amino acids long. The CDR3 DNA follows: TGCGCCAGCGGGATAGACAGGGGACCGGGGCGCAATCAGCCCCAGCATTTT. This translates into CASGIDRGPGRNQPQHF.

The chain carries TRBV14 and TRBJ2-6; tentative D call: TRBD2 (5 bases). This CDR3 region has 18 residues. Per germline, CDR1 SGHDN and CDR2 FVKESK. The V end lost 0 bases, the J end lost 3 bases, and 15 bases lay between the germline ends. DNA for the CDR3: TGTGCCAGCAGCCAAGAAGTGGGGAGTCTTCTTGGGGCCAACGTCCTGACTTTC. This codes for CASSQEVGSLLGANVLTF.

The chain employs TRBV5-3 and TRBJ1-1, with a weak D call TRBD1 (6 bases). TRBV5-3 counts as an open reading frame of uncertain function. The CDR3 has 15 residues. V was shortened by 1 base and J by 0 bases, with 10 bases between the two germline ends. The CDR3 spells CARSLKQGLNTEAFF. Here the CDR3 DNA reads TGTGCCAGAAGCTTGAAGCAGGGGCTGAACACTGAAGCTTTCTTT.

The CDR3 is CASSTGQIMNYGYTF. The CDR3 DNA reads as TGTGCCAGCAGCACGGGACAAATAATGAACTATGGCTACACCTTC. The chain employs TRBV5-4 and TRBJ1-2, with D maybe TRBD1 (6 bases). Germline V gene lookup returns CDR1 SGHNT and CDR2 YYREEE (reference sequence). V lost 4 bases and J lost 2, with 15 bases in between. This CDR3 contains 15 residues.

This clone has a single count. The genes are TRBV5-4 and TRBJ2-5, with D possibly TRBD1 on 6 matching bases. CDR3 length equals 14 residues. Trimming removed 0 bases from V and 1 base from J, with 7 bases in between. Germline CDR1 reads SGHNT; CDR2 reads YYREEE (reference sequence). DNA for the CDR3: TGTGCCAGCAGCTTGGTGGACAGCCAAGAGACCCAGTACTTC. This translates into CASSLVDSQETQYF.

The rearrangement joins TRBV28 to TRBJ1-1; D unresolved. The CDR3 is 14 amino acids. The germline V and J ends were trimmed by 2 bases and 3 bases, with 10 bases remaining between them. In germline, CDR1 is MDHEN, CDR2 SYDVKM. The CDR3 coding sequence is TGTGCCAGCAGTTTAAACACAGTAGACACTGAAGCTTTCTTT. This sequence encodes CASSLNTVDTEAFF.

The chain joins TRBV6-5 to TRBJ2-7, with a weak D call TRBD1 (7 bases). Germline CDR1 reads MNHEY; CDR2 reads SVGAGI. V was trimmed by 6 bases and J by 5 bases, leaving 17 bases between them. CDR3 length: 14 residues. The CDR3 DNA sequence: TGTGCCAGCAGAACTACAGGGGAGGCGCACGAGCAGTACTTC. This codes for CASRTTGEAHEQYF.

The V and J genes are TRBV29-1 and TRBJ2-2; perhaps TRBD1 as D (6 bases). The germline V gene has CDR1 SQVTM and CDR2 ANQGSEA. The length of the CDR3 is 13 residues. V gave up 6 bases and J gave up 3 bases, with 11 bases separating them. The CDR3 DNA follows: TGCAGCGTGGGGGACACTTACACCGGGGAGCTGTTTTTT. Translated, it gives CSVGDTYTGELFF.

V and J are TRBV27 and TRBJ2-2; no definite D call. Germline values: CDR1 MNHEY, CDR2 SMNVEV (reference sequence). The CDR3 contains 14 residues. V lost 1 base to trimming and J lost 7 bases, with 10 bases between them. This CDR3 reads CASSLFIRDGELFF. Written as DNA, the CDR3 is TGTGCCAGCAGTTTATTTATACGAGACGGGGAGCTGTTTTTT.

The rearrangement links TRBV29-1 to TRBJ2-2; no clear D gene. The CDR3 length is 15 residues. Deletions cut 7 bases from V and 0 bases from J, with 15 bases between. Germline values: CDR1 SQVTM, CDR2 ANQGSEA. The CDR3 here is CSANGGFANTGELFF. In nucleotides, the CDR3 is TGCAGCGCCAACGGTGGTTTCGCGAACACCGGGGAGCTGTTTTTT.

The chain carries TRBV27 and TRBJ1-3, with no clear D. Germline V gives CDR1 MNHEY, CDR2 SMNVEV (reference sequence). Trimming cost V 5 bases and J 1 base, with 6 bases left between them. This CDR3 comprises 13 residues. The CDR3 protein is CASSPRSGNTIYF. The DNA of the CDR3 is TGTGCCAGCAGTCCCCGTTCTGGAAACACCATATATTTT.

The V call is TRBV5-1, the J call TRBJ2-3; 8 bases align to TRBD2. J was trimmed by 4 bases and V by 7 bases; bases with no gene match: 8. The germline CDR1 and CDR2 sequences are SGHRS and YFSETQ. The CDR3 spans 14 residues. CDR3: CASGGGRLSDTQYF. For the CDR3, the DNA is TGCGCCAGCGGAGGCGGGAGGTTGTCAGATACGCAGTATTTT.

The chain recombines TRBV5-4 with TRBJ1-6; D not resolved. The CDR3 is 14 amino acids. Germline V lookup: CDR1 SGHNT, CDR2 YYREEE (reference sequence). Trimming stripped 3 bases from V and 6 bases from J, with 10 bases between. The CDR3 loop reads CASSSTRGNSPLHF. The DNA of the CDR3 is TGTGCCAGCAGCTCGACACGGGGTAATTCACCCCTCCACTTT.

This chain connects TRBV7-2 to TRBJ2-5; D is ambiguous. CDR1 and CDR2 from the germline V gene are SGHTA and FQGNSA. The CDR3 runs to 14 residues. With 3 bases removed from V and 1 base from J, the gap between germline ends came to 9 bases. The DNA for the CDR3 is TGTGCCAGCAGCTTCGTCACTGGCCAAGAGACCCAGTACTTC. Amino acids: CASSFVTGQETQYF.

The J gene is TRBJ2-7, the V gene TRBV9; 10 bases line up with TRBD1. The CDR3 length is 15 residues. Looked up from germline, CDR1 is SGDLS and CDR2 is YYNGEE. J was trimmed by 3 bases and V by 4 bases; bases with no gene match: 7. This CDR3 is CASSPQTGGLYEQYF. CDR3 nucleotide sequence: TGTGCCAGCAGCCCTCAGACAGGGGGCCTCTACGAGCAGTACTTC.

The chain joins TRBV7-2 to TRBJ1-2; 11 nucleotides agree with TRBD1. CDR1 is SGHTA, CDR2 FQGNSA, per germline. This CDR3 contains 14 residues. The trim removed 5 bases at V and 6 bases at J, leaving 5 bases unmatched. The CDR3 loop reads CASSTGQGADGYTF. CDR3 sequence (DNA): TGTGCCAGCAGCACCGGACAGGGGGCCGATGGCTACACCTTC.

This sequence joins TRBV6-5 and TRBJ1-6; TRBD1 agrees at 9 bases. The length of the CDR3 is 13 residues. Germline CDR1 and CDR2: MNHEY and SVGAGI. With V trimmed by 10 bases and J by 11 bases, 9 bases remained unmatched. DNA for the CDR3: TGTGCCACCGGACAGGGGTTGTGGACACCCCTCCACTTT. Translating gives CATGQGLWTPLHF.

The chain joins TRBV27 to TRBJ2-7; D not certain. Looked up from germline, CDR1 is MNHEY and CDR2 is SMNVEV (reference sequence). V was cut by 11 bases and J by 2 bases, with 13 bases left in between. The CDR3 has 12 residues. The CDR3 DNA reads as TGTGCCCCGCCCGGTTCGGCCTACGAGCAGTACTTC. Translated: CAPPGSAYEQYF.

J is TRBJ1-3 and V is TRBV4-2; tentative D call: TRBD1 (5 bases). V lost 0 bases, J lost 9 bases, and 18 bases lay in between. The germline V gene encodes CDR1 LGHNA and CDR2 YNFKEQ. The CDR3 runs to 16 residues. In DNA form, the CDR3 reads TGTGCCAGCAGCCAAGATGTTCGCCGCAGGGCAGGCACCATATATTTT. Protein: CASSQDVRRRAGTIYF.

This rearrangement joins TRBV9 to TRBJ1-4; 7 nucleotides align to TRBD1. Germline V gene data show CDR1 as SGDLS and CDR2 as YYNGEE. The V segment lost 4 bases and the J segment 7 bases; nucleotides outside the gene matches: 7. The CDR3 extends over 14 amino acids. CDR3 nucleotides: TGTGCCAGCAGCCCCCGGGCAGGGGGTGAAAAACTGTTTTTT. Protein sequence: CASSPRAGGEKLFF. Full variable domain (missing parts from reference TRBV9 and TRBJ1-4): DSGVTQTPKHLITATGQRVTLRCSPRSGDLSVYWYQQSLDQGLQFLIQYYNGEERAKGNILERFSAQQFPDLHSELNLSSLELGDSALYFCASSPRAGGEKLFFGSGTQLSVL.